The T cell receptor beta chain under discussion was sequenced for a study of siplizumab effects on memory and regulatory T cells. Study-level results: Roughly 75-97% of proliferating clones (CD4+ or CD8+) could not be assigned a naive or memory phenotype. It seemed that naive T cells were more diverse than memory cells and were major contributors to the alloresponse.

Trimming shortened V by 2 bases and J by 2 bases, and 11 bases separated the two germline ends. CDR1 and CDR2 (germline): KGHSH, LQKENI. The CDR3 spans 15 residues. Of note for this clone: What it binds is not known.

Some 98,000 TCR templates underwent assay in every sample. TCRdb keeps only in-frame clones here, not all; method: immunoSEQ multiplex PCR. The table has some 62,000 clones, over 65% seen once; the top ten hold more than 3.5%. This chain links TRBV18 with TRBJ2-3; tentative D call: TRBD2 (6 bases). Material for sequencing was memory CD4+ T cells sorted from blood. This sequence originates from a human donor in good health. This chain's CDR3 is CASSPAGLSTDTQYF. The CDR3 bases are TGTGCCAGCTCACCAGCGGGACTCTCCACAGATACGCAGTATTTT.